Each of the 7 T cell receptor beta chains below was sequenced from the same sample in a study of blood T cell repertoires in COVID-19. TCRdb's table, derived via immunoSEQ multiplex PCR, lists solely in-frame clones and lacks some. The sample carries approximately 150,000 clones, roughly 90% recorded once. Source material: PBMCs or T cells enriched from blood (not recorded which). Receptor source: a human donor with acute COVID-19. The donor label of this sample is uncertain.

This clone was detected only once. The rearrangement links TRBV6-5 to TRBJ2-1, with TRBD2 matching over 8 bases. This CDR3 has 12 amino acids. Germline V gene data show CDR1 as MNHEY and CDR2 as SVGAGI. With V trimmed by 11 bases and J by 10 bases, 10 bases remained unmatched. The CDR3 loop is CACRGGLSEQFF. The DNA of the CDR3 is TGTGCCTGCCGGGGGGGGCTTTCGGAGCAGTTCTTC.

This chain joins TRBV7-3 and TRBJ2-3, with TRBD2 identical over 10 bases. V lost 10 bases to trimming and J lost 5 bases; unmatched junction nucleotides: 24. Germline assignment: CDR1 SGHTA and CDR2 FQGTGA. This CDR3 region has 19 residues. CDR3: CATMTPQRGGTTDRDTQYF. CDR3 bases: TGTGCCACGATGACACCTCAGCGGGGGGGCACTACCGACAGAGATACGCAGTATTTT.

This clone has just one count. The rearrangement joins TRBV5-1 to TRBJ2-1; D perhaps matches TRBD1 (6 bases). Trimming took off 4 bases at V and 0 bases at J, with 14 bases between the two ends. The CDR3 covers 16 residues. Germline V CDR1 and CDR2: SGHRS, YFSETQ. The CDR3 reads CASSAGGQSSYNEQFF. The CDR3 coding sequence is TGCGCCAGCAGCGCGGGCGGACAGAGCTCCTACAATGAGCAGTTCTTC.

This chain joins TRBV7-3 and TRBJ2-3, with 8 bases aligning to TRBD2. Per the germline V gene, CDR1 is SGHTA and CDR2 is FQGTGA. The CDR3 consists of 15 residues. J gave up 3 bases and V 5 bases, and 7 bases lay outside the gene matches. In DNA, the CDR3 is TGTGCCAGCAGCCCAGAGCGGGGGCCTACAGATACGCAGTATTTT. Encoded protein: CASSPERGPTDTQYF.

The chain has TRBV7-9 and TRBJ1-1; D is perhaps TRBD1 (5 bases). This CDR3 comprises 19 residues. V was shortened by 5 bases and J by 0 bases, with 25 bases between the two germline ends. Germline V gives CDR1 SEHNR, CDR2 FQNEAQ (reference sequence). CDR3 bases: TGTGCCAGCAGCCCCACCCAGTGGGGGGATCCCTCTGTGAACACTGAAGCTTTCTTT. Protein product: CASSPTQWGDPSVNTEAFF.

V and J are TRBV4-1 and TRBJ1-1; no definite D call. In germline, CDR1 is MGHRA, CDR2 YSYEKL. CDR3 length: 14 residues. V shed 3 bases and J shed 5 bases, with 13 bases lying between them. The chain's CDR3 is CASSQTYFGTEAFF. In DNA, the CDR3 is TGCGCCAGCAGCCAGACGTACTTCGGGACTGAAGCTTTCTTT.

V gene TRBV5-1 combines with J gene TRBJ1-3; D is undetermined. Germline CDR1 reads SGHRS; CDR2 reads YFSETQ. Deletions cut 1 base from V and 2 bases from J, with 10 bases between. The CDR3 loop spans 15 amino acids. The CDR3 DNA reads as TGCGCCAGCAGCTTGTCCGGGGTTGCTGGAAACACCATATATTTT. Protein product: CASSLSGVAGNTIYF.